Sequencing of this T cell receptor (beta chain) was carried out in a study of memory CD4+ T cells and cytomegalovirus serostatus. On the study more broadly: This sample comes from healthy Belgian adults, 9 CMV seropositive, approximately 23 seronegative.

The method was immunoSEQ multiplex PCR; TCRdb's version includes in-frame clones alone and lacks a portion of them. The sample lists almost 55,000 clones; roughly 72% were seen once. Findings of the study overall: Each of 65 to 75 CMV-associated TCRbeta sequences occurred in one to five individuals.

Single viable CD3+CD4+CD8-CD45RO+ cells were sorted as the memory CD4+ T cells. CD4+ T cells were isolated by positive magnetic selection. About this clone itself: Its antigen is currently unknown.

V lost 9 bases to trimming and J lost 0 bases, with 11 bases between them. The germline CDR1 and CDR2 sequences are MDHEN and SYDVKM. CDR3 length equals 14 residues. This receptor was obtained from an adult in good health and CMV-seronegative. The V gene is TRBV28, the J gene TRBJ1-4; D not certain. Specimen: memory CD4+ T cells from blood. The CDR3 loop is CASSVDATNEKLFF. CDR3 DNA: TGTGCCAGTAGTGTAGACGCAACTAATGAAAAACTGTTTTTT.